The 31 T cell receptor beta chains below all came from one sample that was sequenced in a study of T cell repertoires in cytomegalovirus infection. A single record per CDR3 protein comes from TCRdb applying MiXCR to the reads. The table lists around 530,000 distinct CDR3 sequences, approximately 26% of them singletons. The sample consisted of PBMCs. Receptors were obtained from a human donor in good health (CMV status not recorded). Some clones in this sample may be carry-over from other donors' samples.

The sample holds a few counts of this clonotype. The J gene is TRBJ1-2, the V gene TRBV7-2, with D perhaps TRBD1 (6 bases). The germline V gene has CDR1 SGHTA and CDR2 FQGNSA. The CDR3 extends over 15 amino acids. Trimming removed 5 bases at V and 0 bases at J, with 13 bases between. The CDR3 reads CASSATGPSNYGYTF. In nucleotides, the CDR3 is TGTGCCAGCAGCGCGACAGGACCATCTAACTATGGCTACACCTTC. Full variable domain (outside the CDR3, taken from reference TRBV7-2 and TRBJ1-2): GAGVSQSPSNKVTEKGKDVELRCDPISGHTALYWYRQSLGQGLEFLIYFQGNSAPDKSGLPSDRFSAERTGGSVSTLTIQRTQQEDSAVYLCASSATGPSNYGYTFGSGTRLTVV.

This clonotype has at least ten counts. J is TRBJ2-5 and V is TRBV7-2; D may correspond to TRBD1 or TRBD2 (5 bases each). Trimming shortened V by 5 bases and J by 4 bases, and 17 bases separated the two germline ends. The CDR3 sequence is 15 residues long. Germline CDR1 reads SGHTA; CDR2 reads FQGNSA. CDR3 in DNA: TGTGCCAGCAGCCCGCACCCAGGGAGTGGAGAGACCCAGTACTTC. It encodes CASSPHPGSGETQYF.

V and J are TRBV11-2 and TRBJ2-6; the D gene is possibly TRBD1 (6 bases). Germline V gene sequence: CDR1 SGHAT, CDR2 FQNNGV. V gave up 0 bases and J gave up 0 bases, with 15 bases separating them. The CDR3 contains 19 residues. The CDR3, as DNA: TGTGCCAGCAGCTTAGATTTGATGAGGGGGAACTCTGGGGCCAACGTCCTGACTTTC. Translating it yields CASSLDLMRGNSGANVLTF. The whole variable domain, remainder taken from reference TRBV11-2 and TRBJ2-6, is EAGVAQSPRYKIIEKRQSVAFWCNPISGHATLYWYQQILGQGPKLLIQFQNNGVVDDSQLPKDRFSAERLKGVDSTLKIQPAKLEDSAVYLCASSLDLMRGNSGANVLTFGAGSRLTVL.

CDR3 nucleotide sequence: TGCAGCGTGATACAAAGCGGGAGGGCCCCCAATGAGCAGTTCTTC. Encoded protein: CSVIQSGRAPNEQFF. V gene TRBV29-1 combines with J gene TRBJ2-1; TRBD2 matches at 10 bases. CDR3 length equals 15 residues. Germline V gene lookup returns CDR1 SQVTM and CDR2 ANQGSEA. J gave up 6 bases and V 6 bases, and 11 bases lay outside the gene matches.

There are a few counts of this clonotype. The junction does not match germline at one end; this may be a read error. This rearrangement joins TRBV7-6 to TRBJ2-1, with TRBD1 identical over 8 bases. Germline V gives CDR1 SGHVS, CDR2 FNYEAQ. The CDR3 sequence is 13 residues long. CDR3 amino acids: CASSLELDRDRIF. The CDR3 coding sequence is TGTGCCAGCAGCTTAGAGCTGGACAGGGATAGGATCTTC.

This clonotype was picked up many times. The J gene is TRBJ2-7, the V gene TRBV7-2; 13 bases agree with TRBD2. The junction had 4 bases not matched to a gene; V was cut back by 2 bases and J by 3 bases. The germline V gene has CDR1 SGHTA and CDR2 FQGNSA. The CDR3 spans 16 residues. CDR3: CASSLNRLAGGYEQYF. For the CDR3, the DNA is TGTGCCAGCAGCTTAAACCGACTAGCGGGAGGCTACGAGCAGTACTTC.

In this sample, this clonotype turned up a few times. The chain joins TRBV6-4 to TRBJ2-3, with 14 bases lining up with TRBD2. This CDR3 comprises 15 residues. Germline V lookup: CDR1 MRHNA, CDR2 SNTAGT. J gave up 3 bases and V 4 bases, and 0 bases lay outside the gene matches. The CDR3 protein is CASSGLAGGTDTQYF. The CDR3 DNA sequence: TGTGCCAGCAGTGGACTAGCGGGAGGGACAGATACGCAGTATTTT.

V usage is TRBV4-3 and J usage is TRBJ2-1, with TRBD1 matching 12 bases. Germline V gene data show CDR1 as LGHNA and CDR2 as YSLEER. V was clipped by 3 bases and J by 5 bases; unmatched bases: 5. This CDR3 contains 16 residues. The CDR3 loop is CASSHQRDRGHNEQFF. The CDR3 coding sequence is TGCGCCAGCAGCCATCAGCGGGACAGGGGGCACAATGAGCAGTTCTTC.

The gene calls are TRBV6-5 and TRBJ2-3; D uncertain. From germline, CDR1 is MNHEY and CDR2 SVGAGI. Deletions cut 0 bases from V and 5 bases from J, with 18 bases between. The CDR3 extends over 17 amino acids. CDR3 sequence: CASSYSLPTSRGDTQYF. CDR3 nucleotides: TGTGCCAGCAGTTACTCTTTGCCAACCTCCAGAGGAGATACGCAGTATTTT.

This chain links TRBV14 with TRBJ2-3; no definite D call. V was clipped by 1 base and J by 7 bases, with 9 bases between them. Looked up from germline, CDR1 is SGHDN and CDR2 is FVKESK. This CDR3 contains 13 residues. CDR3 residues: CASSQGRSNTQYF. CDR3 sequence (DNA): TGTGCCAGCAGCCAAGGACGTTCAAATACGCAGTATTTT.

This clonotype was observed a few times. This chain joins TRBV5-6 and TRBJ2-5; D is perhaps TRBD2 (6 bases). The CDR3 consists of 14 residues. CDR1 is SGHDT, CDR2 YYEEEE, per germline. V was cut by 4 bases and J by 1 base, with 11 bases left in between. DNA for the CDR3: TGTGCCAGCAGCGCGGGAACCCTCCAAGAGACCCAGTACTTC. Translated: CASSAGTLQETQYF. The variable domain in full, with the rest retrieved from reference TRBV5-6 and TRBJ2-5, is DAGVTQSPTHLIKTRGQQVTLRCSPKSGHDTVSWYQQALGQGPQFIFQYYEEEERQRGNFPDRFSGHQFPNYSSELNVNALLLGDSALYLCASSAGTLQETQYFGPGTRLLVL.

The CDR3 reads CASTAGTGTYEQYV. In nucleotides, the CDR3 is TGTGCCAGCACCGCCGGGACAGGGACCTACGAGCAGTACGTC. The rearrangement uses TRBV28 and TRBJ2-7; 9 positions match TRBD1. This CDR3 is built from 14 residues. In germline, CDR1 is MDHEN, CDR2 SYDVKM. With 7 bases clipped from V and 2 bases from J, the junction kept 6 bases outside the gene matches.

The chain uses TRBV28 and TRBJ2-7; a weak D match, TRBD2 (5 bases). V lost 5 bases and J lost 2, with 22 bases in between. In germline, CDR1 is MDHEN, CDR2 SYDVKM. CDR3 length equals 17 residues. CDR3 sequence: CASSTLASGKGPYEQYF. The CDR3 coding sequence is TGTGCCAGCAGTACCCTCGCATCCGGGAAAGGGCCCTACGAGCAGTACTTC.

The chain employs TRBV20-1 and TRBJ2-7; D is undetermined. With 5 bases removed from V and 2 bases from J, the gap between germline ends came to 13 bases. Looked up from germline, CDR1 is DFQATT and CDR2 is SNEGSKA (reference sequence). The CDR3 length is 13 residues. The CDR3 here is CSASPVLAYEQYF. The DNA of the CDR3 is TGCAGTGCTTCCCCGGTTTTGGCCTACGAGCAGTACTTC.

CDR3 in amino acids: CASTIQGGGFSEAFF. The CDR3, as DNA: TGTGCCAGCACCATTCAAGGGGGTGGTTTCAGTGAAGCTTTCTTT. This chain joins TRBV14 and TRBJ1-1; TRBD1 might be the D (6 bases). CDR1 SGHDN and CDR2 FVKESK come from the germline V gene. The V and J ends lost 7 bases and 7 bases respectively, with 22 bases between them. This CDR3 comprises 15 residues.

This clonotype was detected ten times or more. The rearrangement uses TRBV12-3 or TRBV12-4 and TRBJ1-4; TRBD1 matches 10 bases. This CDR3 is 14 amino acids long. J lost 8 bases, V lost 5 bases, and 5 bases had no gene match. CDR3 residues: CASSRDRGKEKLFF. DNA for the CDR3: TGTGCCAGCAGTAGGGACAGGGGTAAAGAAAAACTGTTTTTT.

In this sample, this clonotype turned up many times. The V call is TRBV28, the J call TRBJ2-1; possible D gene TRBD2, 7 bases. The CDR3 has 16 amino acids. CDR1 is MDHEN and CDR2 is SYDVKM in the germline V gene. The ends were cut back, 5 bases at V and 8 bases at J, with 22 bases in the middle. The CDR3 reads CASSTLEAGEGDEQFF. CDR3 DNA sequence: TGTGCCAGCAGTACACTAGAGGCGGGAGAGGGGGATGAGCAGTTCTTC.

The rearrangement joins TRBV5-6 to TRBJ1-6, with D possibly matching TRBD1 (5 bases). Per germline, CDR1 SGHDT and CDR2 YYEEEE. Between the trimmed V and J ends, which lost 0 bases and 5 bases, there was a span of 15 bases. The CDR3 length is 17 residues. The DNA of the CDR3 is TGTGCCAGCAGCTTGGAGGCGAGGGGAGCCGATAATTCACCCCTCCACTTT. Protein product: CASSLEARGADNSPLHF. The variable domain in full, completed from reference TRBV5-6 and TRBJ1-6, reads DAGVTQSPTHLIKTRGQQVTLRCSPKSGHDTVSWYQQALGQGPQFIFQYYEEEERQRGNFPDRFSGHQFPNYSSELNVNALLLGDSALYLCASSLEARGADNSPLHFGNGTRLTVT.

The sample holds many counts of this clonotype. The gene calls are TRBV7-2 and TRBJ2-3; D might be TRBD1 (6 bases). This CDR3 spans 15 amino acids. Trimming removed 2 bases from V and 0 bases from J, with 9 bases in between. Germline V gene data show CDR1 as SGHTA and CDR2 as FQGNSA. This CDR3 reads CASSLTDRSTDTQYF. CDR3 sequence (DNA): TGTGCCAGCAGCTTAACCGACAGGAGCACAGATACGCAGTATTTT.

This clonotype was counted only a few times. CDR3 residues: CATSRDATNEKLFF. The CDR3 DNA is TGTGCCACCAGCAGAGATGCAACTAATGAAAAACTGTTTTTT. The chain uses TRBV15 and TRBJ1-4; D unresolved. V lost 0 bases, J lost 0 bases, and 2 bases lay in between. CDR3 length: 14 residues. The germline V gene encodes CDR1 LNHNV and CDR2 YYDKDF (reference sequence).

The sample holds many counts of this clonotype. As DNA, the CDR3 is TGTGCCAGCAGCTTAGCGAGCGGGAGCCACCGCTTGGAGCAGTTCTTC. This sequence encodes CASSLASGSHRLEQFF. The V call is TRBV7-2, the J call TRBJ2-1; 8 nucleotides line up with TRBD2. CDR1 and CDR2 (germline): SGHTA, FQGNSA. The CDR3 is made up of 16 amino acids. V was pared by 0 bases and J by 10 bases, with 11 bases of the junction left unmatched.

Here the CDR3 DNA reads TGTGCCAGTAGTATAGAGTTATGGGCCTCGTTGTACAATGAGCAGTTCTTC. This encodes CASSIELWASLYNEQFF. The V call is TRBV19, the J call TRBJ2-1, with D hard to call. Deletions cut 0 bases from V and 4 bases from J, with 16 bases between. Germline V gives CDR1 LNHDA, CDR2 SQIVND (reference sequence). The CDR3 length is 17 residues.

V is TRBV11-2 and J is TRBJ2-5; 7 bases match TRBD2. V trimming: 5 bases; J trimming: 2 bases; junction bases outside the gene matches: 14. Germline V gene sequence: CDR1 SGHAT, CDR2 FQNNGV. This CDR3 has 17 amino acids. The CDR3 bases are TGTGCCAGCAGCGGAGGCGTCCAGCGGGGAGGACAAGAGACCCAGTACTTC. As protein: CASSGGVQRGGQETQYF. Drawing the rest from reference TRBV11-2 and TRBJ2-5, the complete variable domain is EAGVAQSPRYKIIEKRQSVAFWCNPISGHATLYWYQQILGQGPKLLIQFQNNGVVDDSQLPKDRFSAERLKGVDSTLKIQPAKLEDSAVYLCASSGGVQRGGQETQYFGPGTRLLVL.

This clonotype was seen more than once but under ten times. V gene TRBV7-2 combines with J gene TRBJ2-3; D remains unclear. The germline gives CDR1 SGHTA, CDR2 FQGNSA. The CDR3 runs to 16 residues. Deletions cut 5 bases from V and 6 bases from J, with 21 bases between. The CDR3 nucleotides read TGTGCCAGCAGCCCATCCCGGCGTGGGGTTGGGGATACGCAGTATTTT. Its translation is CASSPSRRGVGDTQYF.

The CDR3 DNA follows: TGTGCCAGCAGTGAAGTAGAGACCCCCGGTTACGAGCAGTACGTC. Amino acid sequence: CASSEVETPGYEQYV. The chain combines TRBV2 with TRBJ2-7, with D uncertain. V dropped 1 base and J dropped 4 bases, with 14 bases sitting between them. The CDR3 covers 15 residues. CDR1 is SNHLY, CDR2 FYNNEI, per germline.

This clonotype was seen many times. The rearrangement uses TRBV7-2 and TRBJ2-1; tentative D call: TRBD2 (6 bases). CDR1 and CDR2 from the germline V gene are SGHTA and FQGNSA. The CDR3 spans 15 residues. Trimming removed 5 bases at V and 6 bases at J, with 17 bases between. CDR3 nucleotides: TGTGCCAGCAGCCTAGAGGGGACTCCCTTCAATGAGCAGTTCTTC. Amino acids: CASSLEGTPFNEQFF.

The CDR3 sequence: CASSSGQLSGANVLTF. The CDR3 DNA is TGCGCCAGCAGCTCCGGACAGCTCTCTGGGGCCAACGTCCTGACTTTC. This chain connects TRBV5-1 to TRBJ2-6; a possible D gene is TRBD1 (6 bases). The ends were cut back, 3 bases at V and 0 bases at J, with 10 bases in the middle. This CDR3 spans 16 amino acids. CDR1 is SGHRS and CDR2 is YFSETQ in the germline V gene.

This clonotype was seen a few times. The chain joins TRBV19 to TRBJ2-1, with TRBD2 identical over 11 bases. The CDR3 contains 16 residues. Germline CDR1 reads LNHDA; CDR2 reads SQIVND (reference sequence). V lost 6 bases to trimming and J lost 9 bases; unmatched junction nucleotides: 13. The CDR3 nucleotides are TGTGCCAGTAGCTTGCTAGCGGGAGGTCTCCATAGTGAGCAGTTCTTC. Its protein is CASSLLAGGLHSEQFF.

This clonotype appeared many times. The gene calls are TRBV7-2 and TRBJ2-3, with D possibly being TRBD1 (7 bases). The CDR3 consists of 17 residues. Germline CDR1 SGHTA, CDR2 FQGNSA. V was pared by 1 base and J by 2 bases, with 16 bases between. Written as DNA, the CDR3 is TGTGCCAGCAGCTTAGTCGTGCAGGGGGGATTCACAGATACGCAGTATTTT. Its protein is CASSLVVQGGFTDTQYF.

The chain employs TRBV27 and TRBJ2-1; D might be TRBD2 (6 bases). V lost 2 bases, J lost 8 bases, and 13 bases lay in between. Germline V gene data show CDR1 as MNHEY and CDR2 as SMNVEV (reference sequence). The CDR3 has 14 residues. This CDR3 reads CASSLGTQTHEQFF. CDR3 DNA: TGTGCCAGCAGTTTAGGGACTCAGACCCATGAGCAGTTCTTC.

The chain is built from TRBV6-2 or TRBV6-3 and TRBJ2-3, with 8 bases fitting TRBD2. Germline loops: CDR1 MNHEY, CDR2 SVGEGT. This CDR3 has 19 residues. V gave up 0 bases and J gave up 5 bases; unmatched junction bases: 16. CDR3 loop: CASSYSMIGSGIWKDTQYF. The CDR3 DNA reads TGTGCCAGCAGTTACTCGATGATTGGTAGCGGGATATGGAAAGATACGCAGTATTTT.